The 3 T cell receptor beta chains given below trace back to one sample, sequenced in a study of cytomegalovirus exposure and HLA in healthy donors. Use of 60 Vbeta and 13 Jbeta primers characterized the PCR. Method: immunoSEQ multiplex PCR; TCRdb's copy keeps in-frame clones and lacks some. This table holds 100,000 to 150,000 clones, about 80% found once. Sequenced: PBMCs. The receptors derive from a man aged 25 to 40 in good health and CMV-seronegative.

CDR3: CASSPGAGQGAQETQYF. CDR3 bases: TGCGCCAGCAGCCCTGGAGCCGGACAGGGTGCTCAAGAGACCCAGTACTTC. The rearrangement links TRBV5-1 to TRBJ2-5; TRBD1 matches 8 bases. Germline-derived CDR1 and CDR2 are SGHRS and YFSETQ. V was clipped by 4 bases and J by 2 bases; unmatched bases: 13. This CDR3 spans 17 amino acids.

This clone was found a few times. The chain has TRBV19 and TRBJ1-1; 8 nucleotides line up with TRBD1. With 9 bases clipped from V and 0 bases from J, the junction kept 9 bases outside the gene matches. CDR3 length: 15 residues. In germline, CDR1 is LNHDA, CDR2 SQIVND (reference sequence). CDR3 sequence: CARSLPGQVNTEAFF. The CDR3 bases are TGTGCCAGATCATTGCCGGGACAGGTGAACACTGAAGCTTTCTTT.

The chain has TRBV30 and TRBJ2-3; the match to TRBD2 covers 7 bases. This CDR3 is 14 amino acids long. V lost 4 bases and J lost 6; bases outside the gene matches: 10. Germline-derived CDR1 and CDR2 are GTSNPN and SVGIG (reference sequence). CDR3 nucleotide sequence: TGTGCCTGGACCCACGGGGGGAAGGGTGATACGCAGTATTTT. Translated: CAWTHGGKGDTQYF.